This T cell receptor beta chain was sequenced for a study of somatic mutations in cytotoxic T cells in rheumatoid arthritis. Using immunoSEQ multiplex PCR, the repertoire was profiled, and TCRdb retains in-frame clones only, with some absent. The sample yields over 15,000 clones, around 80% seen once. For this clone: Its antigen is unknown.

Study-wide results and caveats: Neither rheumatoid arthritis patients nor age-matched healthy controls had significantly different CD8+ T-cell clonality from the other group.

Both CD4+ and CD8+ cells were separated through positive magnetic bead selection, and their purity was verified using flow cytometry. The sequence was obtained from an adult with rheumatoid arthritis. The specimen sequenced was CD8+ T cells sorted from blood.

CDR3 coding DNA: TGTGCCAGCAGCTTAGACCCTTTATGGGTAGAGTTGTCGGAAGCTTTCTTT. Amino acids: CASSLDPLWVELSEAFF. The chain employs TRBV11-3 and TRBJ1-1; D remains unclear. The CDR3 spans 17 residues. V was trimmed by 0 bases and J by 8 bases, leaving 22 bases between them. Germline-derived CDR1 and CDR2 are SGHNT and YENEEA.